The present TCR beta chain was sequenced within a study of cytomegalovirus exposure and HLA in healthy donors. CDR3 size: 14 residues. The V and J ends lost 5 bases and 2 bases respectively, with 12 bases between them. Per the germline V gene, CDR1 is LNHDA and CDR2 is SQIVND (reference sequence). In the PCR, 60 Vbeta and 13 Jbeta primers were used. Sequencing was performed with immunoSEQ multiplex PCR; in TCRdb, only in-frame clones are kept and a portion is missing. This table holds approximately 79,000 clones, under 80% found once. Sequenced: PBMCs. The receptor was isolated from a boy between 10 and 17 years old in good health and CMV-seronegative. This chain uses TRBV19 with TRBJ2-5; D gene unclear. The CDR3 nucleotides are TGTGCCAGTAGTCCCCCCCTAAAGCAAGAGACCCAGTACTTC. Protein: CASSPPLKQETQYF.